Following are 28 T cell receptor beta chains from one sample sequenced in a study of T-cell reconstitution after alpha-beta-depleted transplantation in children. TCRbeta library construction was performed incorporating unique molecular identifiers. One entry per CDR3 protein, called by TCRdb with MiXCR from the PCR reads. The sample lists about 420,000 distinct CDR3 sequences, roughly 15% occurring once. This sample comprised PBMCs, mostly from graft donor cells, obtained 360 days after TCRalphabeta/CD19-depleted stem cell transplant. These TCRs come from a boy under two years old who had a stem cell transplant for Wiskott-Aldrich syndrome, so the T cells may come from the graft donor.

This clonotype was seen more than once but under ten times. The chain links TRBV11-3 to TRBJ2-1, with TRBD1 identical over 7 bases. This CDR3 comprises 16 residues. Germline CDR1 is SGHNT and CDR2 is YENEEA. Trimming at V came to 5 bases and at J to 5 bases, leaving 12 bases not matched to a gene. CDR3 loop: CASSPFTGANNNEQFF. CDR3 in DNA: TGTGCCAGCAGCCCTTTTACAGGGGCCAACAACAATGAGCAGTTCTTC.

The V gene is TRBV5-1, the J gene TRBJ2-5; TRBD1 matches 8 bases. Germline V gives CDR1 SGHRS, CDR2 YFSETQ. The V gene end was trimmed by 2 bases and the J gene end by 5 bases; junction bases not matched to a gene: 5. CDR3 length equals 14 residues. CDR3 loop: CASSFWDRSETQYF. The CDR3 DNA follows: TGCGCCAGCAGCTTTTGGGACAGGTCGGAGACCCAGTACTTC.

The genes are TRBV6-5 and TRBJ2-1; 7 positions match TRBD1. This CDR3 region has 15 residues. V lost 4 bases and J lost 0; bases outside the gene matches: 3. Germline V gene data show CDR1 as MNHEY and CDR2 as SVGAGI. The CDR3 here is CASSSDRLSYNEQFF. The CDR3 DNA reads as TGTGCCAGCAGTTCGGACAGGCTCTCCTACAATGAGCAGTTCTTC.

The CDR3 is CASREPGALNYTF. The CDR3 nucleotides are TGCGCCAGCAGGGAGCCAGGGGCATTAAACTACACCTTC. The V call is TRBV5-1, the J call TRBJ1-2; the D gene is possibly TRBD1 (6 bases). The CDR3 runs to 13 residues. V lost 5 bases, J lost 10 bases, and 18 bases lay in between. Looked up from germline, CDR1 is SGHRS and CDR2 is YFSETQ.

This clonotype was counted a few times. The CDR3 DNA reads TGTGCCAGCAGCTCCCTGAAGAAACTAGAACCCGGGGAGCTGTTTTTT. Translated: CASSSLKKLEPGELFF. This chain links TRBV7-9 with TRBJ2-2; TRBD2 is a possible D gene (5 bases). The CDR3 loop spans 16 amino acids. Looked up from germline, CDR1 is SEHNR and CDR2 is FQNEAQ (reference sequence). Trimming removed 4 bases from V and 6 bases from J, with 18 bases in between.

The rearrangement links TRBV27 to TRBJ2-1; the match to TRBD2 covers 7 bases. Germline-derived CDR1 and CDR2 are MNHEY and SMNVEV (reference sequence). This CDR3 is built from 15 residues. Losses at the gene ends were 4 bases for V and 2 bases for J; bases not matched to a gene: 5. CDR3 nucleotide sequence: TGTGCCAGCAGTTCCGGGACTAAGGCCTACAATGAGCAGTTCTTC. It translates to CASSSGTKAYNEQFF.

The genes are TRBV4-2 and TRBJ2-3; 16 bases map to TRBD2. There are 19 residues in the CDR3. Trimming took 0 bases from V and 3 from J; bases not matched to a gene: 6. Germline V gives CDR1 LGHNA, CDR2 YNFKEQ. In nucleotides, the CDR3 is TGTGCCAGCAGCCAAGATGAGGGACTAGCGGGGGGGCAGACAGATACGCAGTATTTT. Translation: CASSQDEGLAGGQTDTQYF.

The chain joins TRBV27 to TRBJ2-4, with no clear D. Deletions cut 5 bases from V and 7 bases from J, with 12 bases between. This CDR3 comprises 13 residues. Germline CDR1 is MNHEY and CDR2 is SMNVEV (reference sequence). The CDR3 sequence is CASSLTGRNIQYF. The CDR3 DNA follows: TGTGCCAGCAGTCTCACGGGTAGGAACATTCAGTACTTC.

This chain links TRBV9 with TRBJ2-1, with unresolved D. V lost 0 bases and J lost 5, with 9 bases in between. CDR3 size: 14 residues. The germline CDR1 and CDR2 sequences are SGDLS and YYNGEE. The CDR3 DNA follows: TGTGCCAGCAGCGTAGTCCCGGGCCACAATGAGCAGTTCTTC. Amino acids: CASSVVPGHNEQFF.

In this sample, this clonotype turned up a few times. The V and J genes are TRBV11-2 and TRBJ1-2, with 7 bases lining up with TRBD1. The junction had 10 bases not matched to a gene; V was cut back by 2 bases and J by 4 bases. This CDR3 comprises 16 residues. From germline, CDR1 is SGHAT and CDR2 FQNNGV. Here the CDR3 DNA reads TGTGCCAGCAGCTTACACAGGGGAAGTACGAGCTATGGCTACACCTTC. The encoded protein is CASSLHRGSTSYGYTF.

This clonotype was found a few times. V is TRBV4-3 and J is TRBJ2-7, with 8 bases identical to TRBD2. The CDR3 runs to 17 residues. Germline CDR1 and CDR2: LGHNA and YSLEER. J lost 3 bases, V lost 1 base, and 11 bases had no gene match. The CDR3 sequence is CASSQAATSGGDYEQYF. In DNA, the CDR3 is TGCGCCAGCAGCCAAGCGGCAACTAGCGGAGGCGACTACGAGCAGTACTTC.

For the CDR3, the DNA is TGTGCCAGCAGTGAACCGGACAGGGGGCATCGGAATGGCTACACCTTC. Its protein is CASSEPDRGHRNGYTF. The rearrangement uses TRBV2 and TRBJ1-2, with 11 bases lining up with TRBD1. Germline trimming cut 2 bases from V and 6 bases from J; bases unmatched to any gene: 8. This CDR3 is built from 16 residues. Germline V gene data show CDR1 as SNHLY and CDR2 as FYNNEI.

This clonotype was observed a handful of times. The chain employs TRBV12-3 or TRBV12-4 and TRBJ2-3; 9 nucleotides match TRBD2. The CDR3 length is 16 residues. V lost 6 bases and J lost 1; bases outside the gene matches: 8. In DNA, the CDR3 is TGTGCCAGCAGACAAGAGCGGGGGGTGGGCACAGATACGCAGTATTTT. This translates into CASRQERGVGTDTQYF.

The rearrangement joins TRBV20-1 to TRBJ2-2; 8 nucleotides line up with TRBD1. V shed 0 bases and J 3 bases; nucleotides not matched to a gene: 6. The CDR3 is 16 amino acids. The germline CDR1 and CDR2 sequences are DFQATT and SNEGSKA (reference sequence). This CDR3 reads CSARDLKTGDTGELFF. In DNA, the CDR3 is TGCAGTGCTAGAGACCTGAAGACAGGGGACACCGGGGAGCTGTTTTTT.

This chain uses TRBV18 with TRBJ2-5; 9 bases are a match to TRBD2. V lost 3 bases, J lost 2 bases, and 7 bases stayed unmatched. Germline CDR1 reads KGHSH; CDR2 reads LQKENI. The CDR3 contains 16 residues. CDR3 protein: CASSPTLAGVQETQYF. The CDR3 nucleotides read TGTGCCAGCTCACCCACCTTAGCGGGAGTGCAAGAGACCCAGTACTTC.

A few counts support this clonotype. CDR3 DNA sequence: TGTGCCAGCAGCCACCTAGCGGGGGTCGGCACCGGGGAGCTGTTTTTT. It yields the protein CASSHLAGVGTGELFF. The chain has TRBV6-1 and TRBJ2-2, with 10 bases identical to TRBD2. V lost 6 bases and J lost 4; bases outside the gene matches: 8. Germline V gene sequence: CDR1 MNHNS, CDR2 SASEGT. The CDR3 loop spans 16 amino acids.

This chain joins TRBV10-3 and TRBJ2-1, with D possibly matching TRBD2 (5 bases). The ends were cut back, 3 bases at V and 6 bases at J, with 12 bases in the middle. This CDR3 comprises 14 residues. Germline CDR1 ENHRY, CDR2 SYGVKD. The CDR3 loop is CAISDIEGFNEQFF. For the CDR3, the DNA is TGTGCCATCAGTGATATAGAGGGTTTCAATGAGCAGTTCTTC.

The chain has TRBV12-3 or TRBV12-4 and TRBJ1-1; D gene unclear. This CDR3 spans 13 amino acids. Trimming pared 4 bases from V and 10 bases from J, leaving 16 bases between. The CDR3, as DNA: TGTGCCAGCAGTTCCCATGGGTCCTTAAGAGCTTTCTTT. It translates to CASSSHGSLRAFF.

The rearrangement joins TRBV7-9 to TRBJ2-1, with TRBD1 matching 9 bases. The CDR3 has 13 residues. V lost 6 bases, J lost 8 bases, and 5 bases stayed unmatched. Germline V gene lookup returns CDR1 SEHNR and CDR2 FQNEAQ (reference sequence). CDR3 loop: CASSWTGVYEQFF. The CDR3 DNA follows: TGTGCCAGCAGTTGGACAGGGGTTTATGAGCAGTTCTTC.

This clonotype has only a few counts. This chain links TRBV5-1 with TRBJ2-7, with a possible D match to TRBD1 (5 bases). This CDR3 has 15 amino acids. V gave up 4 bases and J gave up 5 bases, with 19 bases separating them. Germline lookup yields CDR1 SGHRS and CDR2 YFSETQ. CDR3 nucleotide sequence: TGCGCCAGCAGCCCATCACCAGGGTGGTCTAACGAGCAGTACTTC. It is translated as CASSPSPGWSNEQYF.

This clonotype has more than one count but fewer than ten. The chain uses TRBV24-1 and TRBJ2-5, with a possible D match to TRBD2 (7 bases). CDR1 and CDR2 from the germline V gene are KGHDR and SFDVKD. The germline V and J ends were trimmed by 4 bases and 0 bases, with 17 bases remaining between them. The length of the CDR3 is 17 residues. The DNA for the CDR3 is TGTGCCACCAGTGACAACCAACAGGGAGGGGACCAAGAGACCCAGTACTTC. Its protein product is CATSDNQQGGDQETQYF.

The chain recombines TRBV18 with TRBJ2-7; 9 nucleotides align to TRBD2. Germline CDR1 is KGHSH and CDR2 is LQKENI. This CDR3 has 15 residues. V trimming: 4 bases; J trimming: 3 bases; junction bases outside the gene matches: 7. The DNA of the CDR3 is TGTGCCAGCTCACGTGGGGCTAGCGGGAACTACGAGCAGTACTTC. It translates to CASSRGASGNYEQYF. Looking up the rest from reference TRBV18 and TRBJ2-7 gives the full variable domain: NAGVMQNPRHLVRRRGQEARLRCSPMKGHSHVYWYRQLPEEGLKFMVYLQKENIIDESGMPKERFSAEFPKEGPSILRIQQVVRGDSAAYFCASSRGASGNYEQYFGPGTRLTVT.

In its sample, this clonotype was seen many times. The chain combines TRBV12-3 or TRBV12-4 with TRBJ1-1; no firm D call. The CDR3 extends over 12 amino acids. Deletions cut 6 bases from V and 1 base from J, with 6 bases between. CDR3 loop: CASRITNTEAFF. The CDR3 DNA reads as TGTGCCAGCAGGATAACGAACACTGAAGCTTTCTTT.

To note about this clonotype: The junction departs from germline at one end; a sequencing error may be responsible. This chain joins TRBV20-1 and TRBJ2-7, with TRBD1 identical over 7 bases. CDR1 and CDR2 from the germline V gene are DFQATT and SNEGSKA (reference sequence). There are 16 residues in the CDR3. The CDR3 loop reads CCARVKTGTVVYEQYF. CDR3 nucleotides: TGCTGTGCTAGAGTTAAAACCGGGACAGTGGTGTACGAGCAGTACTTC.

The chain links TRBV18 to TRBJ2-7; 7 bases are a match to TRBD2. There are 15 residues in the CDR3. V gave up 1 base and J gave up 3 bases; unmatched junction bases: 6. In germline, CDR1 is KGHSH, CDR2 LQKENI. CDR3 in amino acids: CASSPQKLASYEQYF. The CDR3 nucleotides read TGTGCCAGCTCACCACAAAAACTAGCGAGCTACGAGCAGTACTTC.

V and J are TRBV5-1 and TRBJ2-1; 12 bases line up with TRBD2. The CDR3 sequence is 17 residues long. J gave up 4 bases and V 5 bases, and 10 bases lay outside the gene matches. In germline, CDR1 is SGHRS, CDR2 YFSETQ. The CDR3 bases are TGCGCCAGCAGGCTTCTGACTAGCGGGGGATCTTACAATGAGCAGTTCTTC. As protein: CASRLLTSGGSYNEQFF.

The chain recombines TRBV5-1 with TRBJ2-3; either TRBD1 or TRBD2 may fit D (6 bases each). Germline values: CDR1 SGHRS, CDR2 YFSETQ. This CDR3 spans 15 amino acids. Trimming pared 0 bases from V and 2 bases from J, leaving 10 bases between. Here the CDR3 reads CASSLGRGLTDTQYF. As DNA, the CDR3 is TGCGCCAGCAGCTTGGGTCGGGGGCTCACAGATACGCAGTATTTT.

The chain joins TRBV5-1 to TRBJ2-1; 7 bases align to TRBD2. The CDR3 totals 14 residues. Unmatched junction bases numbered 6, after V lost 0 bases and J lost 9 bases. Germline V lookup: CDR1 SGHRS, CDR2 YFSETQ. CDR3 residues: CASSLVSSGSEQFF. The CDR3 DNA is TGCGCCAGCAGCTTGGTCTCTAGCGGAAGTGAGCAGTTCTTC.